This TCR beta chain appears in the sequencing data of a study of blood T cells in healthy people across ages. It was with a sample-barcoded 5' primer and a J-beta primer mix that a second PCR of roughly 6 to 12 cycles was run. In TCRdb, the 5' RACE reads were re-called with MiXCR into one record per CDR3 protein. The sample includes about 1.6 million distinct CDR3 sequences, about 31% of them seen just once. Isolation of PBMCs gave at least 6 million cells per sample. The CDR3 extends over 15 amino acids. Germline CDR1 reads SGHRS; CDR2 reads YFSETQ. The ends lost 2 bases at V and 12 bases at J; junction bases unmatched: 14.

Sequenced: blood. J is TRBJ2-7 and V is TRBV5-1, with 10 nucleotides matching TRBD1. The sequence derives from a woman aged 25-40 years in good health. This chain's CDR3 is CASSLGQGVEETRYF. The CDR3 DNA reads as TGCGCCAGCAGCTTAGGACAGGGGGTGGAGGAGACCCGGTACTTC.